The 28 T cell receptor beta chains given below trace back to one sample, sequenced in a study of blood T cell repertoires in COVID-19. Some clones are missing from TCRdb's copy, which holds only in-frame ones; the method was immunoSEQ multiplex PCR. The sample consists of a few hundred thousand clones, less than 90% of them appearing once. Input material: peripheral blood. The receptors shown here come from a middle-aged woman who had recovered from COVID-19.

The chain couples TRBV27 to TRBJ2-7; 7 bases fit TRBD2. The germline CDR1 and CDR2 sequences are MNHEY and SMNVEV (reference sequence). The ends lost 4 bases at V and 7 bases at J; junction bases unmatched: 10. The CDR3 contains 14 residues. CDR3 sequence reads: CASSWGGNRGEQYF. The DNA of the CDR3 is TGTGCCAGCAGTTGGGGGGGGAATAGGGGTGAGCAGTACTTC.

This clone occurred once. V is TRBV15 and J is TRBJ1-2; 9 bases agree with TRBD1. The CDR3 is made up of 15 amino acids. With 5 bases clipped from V and 7 bases from J, the junction kept 11 bases outside the gene matches. Germline-derived CDR1 and CDR2 are LNHNV and YYDKDF (reference sequence). Here the CDR3 reads CATSSNPGQGFGYTF. The DNA for the CDR3 is TGTGCCACCAGCTCCAATCCGGGACAGGGATTTGGCTACACCTTC.

This chain links TRBV24-1 with TRBJ2-5; tentative D call: TRBD2 (5 bases). The CDR3 spans 14 residues. The germline V gene encodes CDR1 KGHDR and CDR2 SFDVKD. The V gene lost 4 bases and the J gene lost 0 bases, with 8 bases spanning the gap. The DNA for the CDR3 is TGTGCCACCAGTGAATGGGGAGACCAAGAGACCCAGTACTTC. Its protein is CATSEWGDQETQYF.

This clone was recorded a few times. J is TRBJ1-2 and V is TRBV10-2; D uncertain. The length of the CDR3 is 14 residues. V was clipped by 3 bases and J by 1 base, with 9 bases between them. Germline CDR1 and CDR2: WSHSY and SAAADI. The CDR3 DNA reads as TGCGCCAGCAGTGACCCTGCGCTTAACTATGGCTACACCTTC. The encoded protein is CASSDPALNYGYTF.

The gene calls are TRBV5-6 and TRBJ2-5; D is undetermined. Germline lookup yields CDR1 SGHDT and CDR2 YYEEEE. CDR3 length: 13 residues. V was pared by 0 bases and J by 5 bases, with 8 bases between. The CDR3 DNA reads as TGTGCCAGCAGCTTGGTGGCGGAGGAGACCCAGTACTTC. Residues: CASSLVAEETQYF.

V and J are TRBV7-9 and TRBJ2-5, with 13 bases lining up with TRBD2. Germline CDR1 reads SEHNR; CDR2 reads FQNEAQ (reference sequence). Trimming at V came to 0 bases and at J to 5 bases, leaving 12 bases not matched to a gene. The CDR3 consists of 19 residues. CDR3 bases: TGTGCCAGCAGCTTAGCCGCCCACCCCGGGACTAGCGGGGCTGAGACCCAGTACTTC. Amino acid sequence: CASSLAAHPGTSGAETQYF.

The chain is built from TRBV2 and TRBJ2-7; a possible D gene is TRBD2 (5 bases). There are 15 residues in the CDR3. Germline lookup yields CDR1 SNHLY and CDR2 FYNNEI. V was trimmed by 3 bases and J by 2 bases, leaving 14 bases between them. The CDR3, as DNA: TGTGCCAGCAGTGACGAGGACTCAACTCCCTACGAGCAGTACTTC. Its protein is CASSDEDSTPYEQYF.

The CDR3 DNA follows: TGTGCCAGCAGTTCAGGGTTAACTAATGAAAAACTGTTTTTT. Translated: CASSSGLTNEKLFF. The V gene is TRBV28, the J gene TRBJ1-4, with a weak D call TRBD1 (5 bases). CDR1 is MDHEN and CDR2 is SYDVKM in the germline V gene. The CDR3 covers 14 residues. The V gene lost 4 bases and the J gene lost 1 base, with 7 bases spanning the gap.

The gene calls are TRBV2 and TRBJ2-1; D is undetermined. Germline CDR1 reads SNHLY; CDR2 reads FYNNEI. V lost 2 bases, J lost 9 bases, and 8 bases lay in between. The CDR3 is made up of 12 amino acids. Written as DNA, the CDR3 is TGTGCCAGCAGTGAACTAGGAGTTGAGCAGTTCTTC. Protein: CASSELGVEQFF.

This clone occurred once. The chain recombines TRBV6-5 with TRBJ1-1; D is ambiguous. The germline CDR1 and CDR2 sequences are MNHEY and SVGAGI. V was cut by 6 bases and J by 2 bases, with 16 bases left in between. CDR3 length: 15 residues. The CDR3 DNA reads as TGTGCCAGCAGCCTCTTATACACAAGAAACACTGAAGCTTTCTTT. Its translation is CASSLLYTRNTEAFF.

V and J are TRBV13 and TRBJ1-3; D is unresolved. The CDR3 extends over 16 amino acids. Between the trimmed V and J ends, which lost 5 bases and 0 bases, there was a span of 14 bases. CDR1 and CDR2 (germline): PRHDT, FYEKMQ (reference sequence). CDR3 amino acids: CASSRPQRASGNTIYF. For the CDR3, the DNA is TGTGCCAGCAGCCGCCCACAGAGAGCCTCTGGAAACACCATATATTTT.

The genes are TRBV5-1 and TRBJ2-3; TRBD2 matches at 13 bases. CDR3 length: 16 residues. Germline trimming cut 4 bases from V and 9 bases from J; bases unmatched to any gene: 11. Per the germline V gene, CDR1 is SGHRS and CDR2 is YFSETQ. CDR3 DNA sequence: TGCGCCAGCAGCCGAGGGACTAGCGGGGCGGGTGGGACGCAGTATTTT. Its protein is CASSRGTSGAGGTQYF. The whole variable domain, remainder taken from reference TRBV5-1 and TRBJ2-3, is KAGVTQTPRYLIKTRGQQVTLSCSPISGHRSVSWYQQTPGQGLQFLFEYFSETQRNKGNFPGRFSGRQFSNSRSEMNVSTLELGDSALYLCASSRGTSGAGGTQYFGPGTRLTVL.

This chain joins TRBV7-9 and TRBJ1-2; D remains unclear. Germline CDR1 SEHNR, CDR2 FQNEAQ (reference sequence). V was cut by 1 base and J by 6 bases, with 9 bases left in between. CDR3 size: 13 residues. DNA of the CDR3: TGTGCCAGCAGCTTAGGGCTCGATCATGGCTACACCTTC. Translated, it gives CASSLGLDHGYTF.

The chain uses TRBV5-6 and TRBJ1-5; unclear D gene. The V end was cut by 4 bases, the J end by 2 bases, with 13 bases between. Germline CDR1 reads SGHDT; CDR2 reads YYEEEE. The CDR3 contains 15 residues. The CDR3 reads CASSKLKVGNQPQHF. CDR3 coding DNA: TGTGCCAGCAGCAAGCTTAAAGTTGGCAATCAGCCCCAGCATTTT.

The chain has TRBV6-5 and TRBJ2-3, with a weak D call TRBD1 (5 bases). The CDR3 covers 13 residues. Germline lookup yields CDR1 MNHEY and CDR2 SVGAGI. V was shortened by 11 bases and J by 0 bases, with 12 bases between the two germline ends. CDR3 protein: CAGAVPSTDTQYF. In DNA form, the CDR3 reads TGTGCCGGGGCCGTCCCTAGCACAGATACGCAGTATTTT.

The V call is TRBV2, the J call TRBJ1-1; 7 bases match TRBD1. CDR3 size: 10 residues. The junction had 0 bases not matched to a gene; V was cut back by 6 bases and J by 8 bases. CDR1 and CDR2 (germline): SNHLY, FYNNEI. The DNA for the CDR3 is TGTGCCAGCAGGGGACAGGAAGCTTTCTTT. As protein: CASRGQEAFF.

The rearrangement joins TRBV18 to TRBJ1-1; D possibly corresponds to TRBD1 (5 bases). The CDR3 length is 13 residues. Germline loops: CDR1 KGHSH, CDR2 LQKENI. With 5 bases removed from V and 2 bases from J, the gap between germline ends came to 9 bases. DNA of the CDR3: TGTGCCAGCTCAGCGACAGATAACACTGAAGCTTTCTTT. Translation gives CASSATDNTEAFF.

This clone has a handful of counts. This chain joins TRBV12-5 and TRBJ1-2; 7 nucleotides match TRBD1. The V gene end was trimmed by 6 bases and the J gene end by 9 bases; junction bases not matched to a gene: 13. The CDR3 runs to 14 residues. Germline V gene sequence: CDR1 LGHNT, CDR2 FRNRAP. CDR3 coding DNA: TGTGCTAGTGGCGAGGACAGGCCCCTTGGAAGCTACACCTTC. Protein product: CASGEDRPLGSYTF.

This chain connects TRBV30 to TRBJ2-3; D not certain. V lost 0 bases and J 2 bases, leaving 12 bases between the germline ends. The CDR3 is 15 residues long. Germline V gene lookup returns CDR1 GTSNPN and CDR2 SVGIG (reference sequence). CDR3 DNA: TGTGCCTGGAGTGTACGGAGTACCTACACAGATACGCAGTATTTT. Translated, it gives CAWSVRSTYTDTQYF.

This chain links TRBV30 with TRBJ2-7; TRBD1 is a possible D gene (5 bases). CDR1 is GTSNPN and CDR2 is SVGIG in the germline V gene (reference sequence). The CDR3 covers 13 residues. The germline V and J ends were trimmed by 4 bases and 4 bases, with 14 bases remaining between them. The CDR3 protein is CAWTPPGRYEQYF. The CDR3 coding sequence is TGTGCCTGGACACCCCCAGGGCGGTACGAGCAGTACTTC.

The chain couples TRBV4-1 to TRBJ2-5; 14 bases align to TRBD2. The trim removed 4 bases at V and 2 bases at J, leaving 3 bases unmatched. The CDR3 contains 16 residues. The V gene's germline CDR1 is MGHRA and CDR2 YSYEKL. CDR3 in amino acids: CASSLGLAGEQETQYF. For the CDR3, the DNA is TGCGCCAGCAGCCTGGGACTAGCGGGGGAACAAGAGACCCAGTACTTC.

Notes on this clone: Other DNA sequences from this sample encode an identical CDR3 as well. J is TRBJ1-1 and V is TRBV18; 9 nucleotides agree with TRBD1. With 3 bases clipped from V and 1 base from J, the junction kept 0 bases outside the gene matches. This CDR3 is 14 amino acids long. CDR1 is KGHSH, CDR2 LQKENI, per germline. The CDR3 reads CASSPGQGNTEAFF. The CDR3 DNA is TGTGCCAGCTCACCGGGACAGGGGAACACTGAAGCTTTCTTT.

The chain is built from TRBV7-3 and TRBJ1-1, with a possible D match to TRBD1 (6 bases). Trimming cost V 5 bases and J 1 base, with 8 bases left between them. CDR3 length equals 13 residues. Germline assignment: CDR1 SGHTA and CDR2 FQGTGA. CDR3 amino acids: CASSADRNTEAFF. CDR3 nucleotides: TGTGCCAGCAGCGCGGACAGGAACACTGAAGCTTTCTTT. Full variable domain (missing parts from reference TRBV7-3 and TRBJ1-1): GAGVSQTPSNKVTEKGKYVELRCDPISGHTALYWYRQSLGQGPEFLIYFQGTGAADDSGLPNDRFFAVRPEGSVSTLKIQRTERGDSAVYLCASSADRNTEAFFGQGTRLTVV.

This clone was detected once. V usage is TRBV28 and J usage is TRBJ1-2; the D is unclear. Trimming took 4 bases from V and 4 from J, leaving 7 bases between them. This CDR3 has 12 residues. Per germline, CDR1 MDHEN and CDR2 SYDVKM. CDR3 residues: CASSYRGYGYTF. Here the CDR3 DNA reads TGTGCCAGCAGTTACCGGGGCTATGGCTACACCTTC.

The chain combines TRBV2 with TRBJ1-5, with D unresolved. The V gene lost 3 bases and the J gene lost 4 bases, with 10 bases spanning the gap. Germline values: CDR1 SNHLY, CDR2 FYNNEI. This CDR3 region has 14 residues. This CDR3 reads CASSELPGNQPQHF. Here the CDR3 DNA reads TGTGCCAGCAGTGAGTTGCCCGGTAATCAGCCCCAGCATTTT.

The genes are TRBV6-5 and TRBJ2-3; 7 nucleotides align to TRBD2. The V segment lost 7 bases and the J segment 2 bases; nucleotides outside the gene matches: 9. This CDR3 contains 15 residues. Germline V CDR1 and CDR2: MNHEY, SVGAGI. CDR3: CASTHYRGDTDTQYF. The CDR3 bases are TGTGCCAGCACCCACTACCGGGGGGACACAGATACGCAGTATTTT.

The V and J genes are TRBV6-1 and TRBJ2-7; possibly TRBD2 for D (6 bases). CDR1 and CDR2 (germline): MNHNS, SASEGT. The CDR3 has 15 residues. V dropped 3 bases and J dropped 7 bases, with 19 bases sitting between them. The CDR3 nucleotides read TGTGCCAGCAGTGAGTGGGGGGACGCTGCGAGGGAGCAGTACTTC. Residues: CASSEWGDAAREQYF.

The V gene is TRBV6-5, the J gene TRBJ2-1, with D possibly being TRBD2 (6 bases). Germline V gene data show CDR1 as MNHEY and CDR2 as SVGAGI. The CDR3 spans 12 residues. V lost 6 bases, J lost 3 bases, and 6 bases lay in between. The CDR3 is CASRGLYNEQFF. CDR3 DNA: TGTGCCAGCAGGGGACTCTACAATGAGCAGTTCTTC.